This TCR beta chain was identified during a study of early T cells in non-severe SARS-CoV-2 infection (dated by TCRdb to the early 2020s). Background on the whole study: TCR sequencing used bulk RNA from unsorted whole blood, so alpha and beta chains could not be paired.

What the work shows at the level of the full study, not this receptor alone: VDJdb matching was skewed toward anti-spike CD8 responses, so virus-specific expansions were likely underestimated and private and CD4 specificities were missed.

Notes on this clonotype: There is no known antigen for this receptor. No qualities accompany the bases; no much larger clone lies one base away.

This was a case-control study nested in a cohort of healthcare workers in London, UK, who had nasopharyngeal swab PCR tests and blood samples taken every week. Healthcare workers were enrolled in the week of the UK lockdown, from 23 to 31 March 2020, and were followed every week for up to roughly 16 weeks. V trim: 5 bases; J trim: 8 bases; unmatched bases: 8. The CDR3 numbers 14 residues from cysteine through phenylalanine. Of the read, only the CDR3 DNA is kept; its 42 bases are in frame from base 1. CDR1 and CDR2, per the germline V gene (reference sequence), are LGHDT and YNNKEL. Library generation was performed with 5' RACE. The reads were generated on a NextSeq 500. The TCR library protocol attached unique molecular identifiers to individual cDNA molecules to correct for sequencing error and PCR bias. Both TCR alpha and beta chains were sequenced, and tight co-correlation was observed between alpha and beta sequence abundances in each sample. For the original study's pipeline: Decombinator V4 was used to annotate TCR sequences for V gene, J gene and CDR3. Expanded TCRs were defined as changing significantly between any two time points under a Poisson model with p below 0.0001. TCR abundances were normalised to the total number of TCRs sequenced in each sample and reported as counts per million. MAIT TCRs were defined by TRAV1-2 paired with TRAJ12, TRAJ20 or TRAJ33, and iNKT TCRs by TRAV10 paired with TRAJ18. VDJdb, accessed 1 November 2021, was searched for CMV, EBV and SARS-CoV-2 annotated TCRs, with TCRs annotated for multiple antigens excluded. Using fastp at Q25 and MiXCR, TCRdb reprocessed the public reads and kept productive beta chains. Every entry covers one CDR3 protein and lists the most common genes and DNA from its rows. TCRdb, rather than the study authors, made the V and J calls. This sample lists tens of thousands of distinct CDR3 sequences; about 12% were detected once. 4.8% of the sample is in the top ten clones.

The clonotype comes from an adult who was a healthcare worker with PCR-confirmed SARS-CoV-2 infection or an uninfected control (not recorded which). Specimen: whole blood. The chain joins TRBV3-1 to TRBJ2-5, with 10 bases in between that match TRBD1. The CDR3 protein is CASSFLTGGETQYF. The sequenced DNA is TGTGCCAGCAGCTTTCTGACAGGGGGCGAAACCCAGTACTTC.